The 3 T cell receptor beta chains reported below all come from one sample, sequenced in a study of response to subunit inactivated influenza vaccine. TCRdb reanalysed the RT-PCR reads using MiXCR and keeps one entry per CDR3 protein. The sample has 150,000 or so distinct CDR3 sequences; roughly a tenth are singletons. The material was non-naive T cells sorted from PBMCs, obtained about 6 weeks after vaccination. Receptor source: a man in his fifties or sixties who received an inactivated influenza vaccine.

The genes are TRBV12-3 or TRBV12-4 and TRBJ2-2; 8 nucleotides line up with TRBD2. CDR3 length: 15 residues. V gave up 5 bases and J gave up 5 bases; unmatched junction bases: 7. The CDR3 coding sequence is TGTGCCAGCAGTCGGGGGGGCGGGAGTACCGGGGAGCTGTTTTTT. This sequence encodes CASSRGGGSTGELFF.

This clonotype was observed many times. DNA of the CDR3: TGCGCCAGCAGCGATTCACAGACACCCAGACAAGCAGGGAATGAGCAGTTCTTC. Translating it yields CASSDSQTPRQAGNEQFF. This chain joins TRBV5-1 and TRBJ2-1; possible D gene TRBD1, 5 bases. Germline V CDR1 and CDR2: SGHRS, YFSETQ. The CDR3 length is 18 residues. The V gene lost 4 bases and the J gene lost 7 bases, with 27 bases spanning the gap.

This clonotype was detected only a few times. A junction boundary mismatches the germline segment, possibly from a read error. The chain recombines TRBV6-2 or TRBV6-3 with TRBJ1-1; D might be TRBD1 (6 bases). The CDR3 contains 17 residues. Germline V gene data show CDR1 as MNHEY and CDR2 as SVGEGT. This CDR3 is CASSYSPTGRRNTEAFF. The CDR3 nucleotides read TGTGCCAGCAGTTACTCCCCAACAGGGCGCCGGAACACTGAAGCCTTCTTT.